This T cell receptor (beta chain) appears in the sequencing data of a study of cytomegalovirus exposure and HLA in healthy donors. Study at large: The approximately 680 first-cohort repertoires and the 100 to 150 validation repertoires shared the same platform, a later analysis reported.

Sequencing used immunoSEQ multiplex PCR; TCRdb keeps in-frame clones, though not all of them. The sample holds roughly 84,000 clones, more than 75% seen once. J lost 7 bases, V lost 3 bases, and 1 base had no gene match. The germline gives CDR1 SEHNR, CDR2 FQNEAQ (reference sequence). The CDR3 is 12 amino acids. Sequencing was performed on PBMCs. This sequence joins TRBV7-9 and TRBJ2-7; 9 nucleotides align to TRBD1. The receptor's source is a man in his thirties or forties in good health and CMV-seronegative. CDR3: CASSFGTGEQYF. As DNA, the CDR3 is TGTGCCAGCAGCTTCGGGACAGGGGAGCAGTACTTC. Full variable domain (outside the CDR3, taken from reference TRBV7-9 and TRBJ2-7): DTGVSQNPRHKITKRGQNVTFRCDPISEHNRLYWYRQTLGQGPEFLTYFQNEAQLEKSRLLSDRFSAERPKGSFSTLEIQRTEQGDSAMYLCASSFGTGEQYFGPGTRLTVT.